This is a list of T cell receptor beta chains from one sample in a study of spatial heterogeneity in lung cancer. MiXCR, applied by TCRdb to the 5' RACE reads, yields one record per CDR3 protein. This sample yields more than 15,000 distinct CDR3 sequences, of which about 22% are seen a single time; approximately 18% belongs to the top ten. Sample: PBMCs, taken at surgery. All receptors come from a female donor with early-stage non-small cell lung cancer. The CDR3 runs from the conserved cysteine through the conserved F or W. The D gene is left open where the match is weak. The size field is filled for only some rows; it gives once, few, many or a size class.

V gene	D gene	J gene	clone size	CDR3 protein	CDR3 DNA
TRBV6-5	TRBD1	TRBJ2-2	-	CASSRGQGNSAGELFF	TGTGCCAGCAGCCGGGGACAGGGCAATTCGGCCGGGGAGCTGTTTTTT
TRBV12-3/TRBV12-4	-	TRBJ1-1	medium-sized	CASSSFNTEAFF	TGTGCCAGCAGTTCCTTTAACACTGAAGCTTTCTTT
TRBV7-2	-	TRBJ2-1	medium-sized	CASSWRSANEQFF	TGTGCCAGCAGCTGGCGATCGGCCAATGAGCAGTTCTTC
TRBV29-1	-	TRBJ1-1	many	CSAQGREGTEAFF	TGCAGCGCACAGGGCAGGGAGGGCACTGAAGCTTTCTTT
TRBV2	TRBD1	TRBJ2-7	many	CASSTGTGSHEQYF	TGTGCCAGCAGTACCGGGACAGGGTCCCACGAGCAGTACTTC
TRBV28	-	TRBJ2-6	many	CASARETSGANVLTF	TGTGCCAGCGCGAGGGAGACATCTGGGGCCAACGTCCTGACTTTC
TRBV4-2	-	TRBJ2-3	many	CASSQVRASTDTQYF	TGTGCCAGCAGCCAAGTCCGTGCTAGCACAGATACGCAGTATTTT
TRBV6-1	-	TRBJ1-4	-	CASRPGQNEKLFF	TGTGCCAGCAGGCCGGGACAAAATGAAAAACTGTTTTTT
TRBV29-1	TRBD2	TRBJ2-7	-	CSVLTSGDGEQYF	TGCAGCGTCCTGACTAGCGGGGACGGTGAGCAGTACTTC
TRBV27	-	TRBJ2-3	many	CASSFRTLTDTQYF	TGTGCCAGCAGTTTCCGGACACTTACAGATACGCAGTATTTT
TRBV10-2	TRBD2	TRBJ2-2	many	CASREGSANTGELFF	TGCGCCAGCCGGGAGGGTAGCGCGAACACCGGGGAGCTGTTTTTT
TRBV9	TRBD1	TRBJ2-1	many	CASSAWTGRANEQFF	TGTGCCAGCAGCGCTTGGACAGGGAGAGCCAATGAGCAGTTCTTC
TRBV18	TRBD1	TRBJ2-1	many	CASSLIRDRDNEQFF	TGTGCCAGCTCACTCATCCGGGACAGGGACAATGAGCAGTTCTTC
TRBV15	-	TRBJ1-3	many	CATKLGGNSGNTIYF	TGTGCCACCAAGCTTGGAGGGAACTCTGGAAACACCATATATTTT
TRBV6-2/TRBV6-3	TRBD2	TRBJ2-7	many	CASSYVVWGTSDSYEQYF	TGTGCCAGCAGTTACGTTGTTTGGGGGACTAGCGACTCCTACGAGCAGTACTTC
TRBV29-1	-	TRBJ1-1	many	CSGDGGANTEAFF	TGCAGCGGCGACGGAGGGGCTAACACTGAAGCTTTCTTT
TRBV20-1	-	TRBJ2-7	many	CSARGGPFGYEQYF	TGCAGTGCAAGGGGTGGTCCCTTCGGCTACGAGCAGTACTTC
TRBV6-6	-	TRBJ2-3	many	CASSYITSTDTQYF	TGTGCCAGCAGTTACATAACTAGCACAGATACGCAGTATTTT
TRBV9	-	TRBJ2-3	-	CASSVLSGSTDTQYF	TGTGCCAGCAGCGTATTAAGCGGAAGCACAGATACGCAGTATTTT
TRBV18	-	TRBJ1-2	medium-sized	CASSPTTTNYGYTF	TGTGCCAGCTCACCAACGACTACTAACTATGGCTACACCTTC
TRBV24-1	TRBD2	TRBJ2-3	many	CATSGGTSGKNTDTQYF	TGTGCCACCAGTGGCGGGACTAGCGGGAAAAACACAGATACGCAGTATTTT
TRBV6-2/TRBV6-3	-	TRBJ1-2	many	CASSSTVTSYGYTF	TGTGCCAGCAGTTCCACGGTGACAAGCTATGGCTACACCTTC
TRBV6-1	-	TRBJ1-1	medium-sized	CASSEATGSNMNTEAFF	TGTGCCAGCAGTGAAGCCACCGGGTCGAACATGAACACTGAAGCTTTCTTT
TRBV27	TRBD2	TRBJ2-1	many	CASSLRLAGGGSYNEQFF	TGTGCCAGCAGTTTACGGCTAGCGGGAGGCGGGTCCTACAATGAGCAGTTCTTC
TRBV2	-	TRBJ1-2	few	CASSEYQGYTF	TGTGCCAGCAGTGAATATCAGGGCTACACCTTC
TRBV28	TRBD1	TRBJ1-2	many	CASRGQARHGYTF	TGTGCCAGCAGGGGACAGGCAAGACATGGCTACACCTTC
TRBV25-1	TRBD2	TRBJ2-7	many	CASSEITSGRTEQYF	TGTGCCAGCAGTGAAATTACTAGCGGGAGGACCGAGCAGTACTTC
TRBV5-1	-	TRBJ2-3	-	CASSLLGTSTDTQYF	TGCGCCAGCAGCTTGCTTGGGACTAGCACAGATACGCAGTATTTT
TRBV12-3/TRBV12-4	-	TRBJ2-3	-	CASSWGSTDTQYF	TGTGCCAGCAGCTGGGGGAGCACAGATACGCAGTATTTT
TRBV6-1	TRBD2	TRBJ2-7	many	CASSEAYRFPAGAGEQYF	TGTGCCAGCAGTGAAGCCTATCGGTTTCCAGCGGGAGCGGGCGAGCAGTACTTC
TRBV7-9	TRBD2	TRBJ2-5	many	CASSFSLAGHQETQYF	TGTGCCAGCAGCTTCTCTCTAGCGGGTCACCAAGAGACCCAGTACTTC
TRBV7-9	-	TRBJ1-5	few	CASSGGGSSQPQHF	TGTGCCAGCAGCGGAGGGGGAAGTAGTCAGCCCCAGCATTTT
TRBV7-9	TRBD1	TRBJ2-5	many	CASSLETGQQYF	TGTGCCAGCAGCTTAGAGACGGGACAGCAGTACTTC
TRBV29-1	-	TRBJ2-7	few	CSGRWGYEQYF	TGCAGCGGCCGTTGGGGCTACGAGCAGTACTTC
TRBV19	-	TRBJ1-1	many	CASRLQGMNTEAFF	TGTGCCAGTAGGCTTCAGGGAATGAACACTGAAGCTTTCTTT
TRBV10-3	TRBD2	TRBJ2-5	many	CAISPSGSGIGETQYF	TGTGCCATCAGTCCTAGCGGGAGTGGGATCGGGGAGACCCAGTACTTC
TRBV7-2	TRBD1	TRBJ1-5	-	CASSKTGYSNQPQHF	TGTGCCAGCAGCAAGACAGGGTATAGCAATCAGCCCCAGCATTTT
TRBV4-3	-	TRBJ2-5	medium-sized	CASSQGYREETQYF	TGCGCCAGCAGCCAAGGATACAGAGAAGAGACCCAGTACTTC
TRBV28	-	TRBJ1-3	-	CASSQTASSENTIYF	TGTGCCAGCAGTCAAACAGCGAGCTCTGAAAACACCATATATTTT
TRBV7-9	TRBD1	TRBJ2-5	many	CASSPGQGEGFETQYF	TGTGCCAGCAGCCCGGGACAGGGCGAGGGATTTGAGACCCAGTACTTC
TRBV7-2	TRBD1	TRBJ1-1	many	CASSLQGQGNTEAFF	TGTGCCAGCAGCTTACAAGGACAGGGGAACACTGAAGCTTTCTTT
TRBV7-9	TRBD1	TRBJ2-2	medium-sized	CASSLPGQGPTGELFF	TGTGCCAGCAGCTTACCGGGACAGGGTCCCACCGGGGAGCTGTTTTTT
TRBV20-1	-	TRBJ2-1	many	CSARDWRAGGNNEQFF	TGCAGTGCTAGAGATTGGAGGGCTGGCGGGAACAATGAGCAGTTCTTC
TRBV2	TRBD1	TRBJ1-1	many	CASSESTGFGAFF	TGTGCCAGCAGTGAGTCGACAGGGTTCGGAGCTTTCTTT
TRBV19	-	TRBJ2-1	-	CASNEQFF	TGTGCCAGTAATGAGCAGTTCTTC
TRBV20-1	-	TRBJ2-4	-	CSAPPGLEAKNIQYF	TGCAGTGCCCCTCCGGGACTGGAAGCCAAAAACATTCAGTACTTC
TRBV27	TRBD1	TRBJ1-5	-	CASSSGTGGGPQHF	TGTGCCAGCAGTTCGGGGACAGGGGGAGGCCCCCAGCATTTT
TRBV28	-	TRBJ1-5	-	CASSLFARESNQPQHF	TGTGCCAGCAGTTTATTTGCCAGGGAAAGCAATCAGCCCCAGCATTTT
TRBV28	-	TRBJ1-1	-	CASSLVQGRGMNTEAFF	TGTGCCAGCAGTTTAGTACAAGGGAGGGGGATGAACACTGAAGCTTTCTTT
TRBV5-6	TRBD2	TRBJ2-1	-	CASSRLAGGPYQFF	TGTGCCAGCAGCAGACTAGCGGGAGGGCCGTATCAGTTCTTC
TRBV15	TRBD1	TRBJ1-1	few	CATSRLGTGDEAFF	TGTGCCACCAGCAGATTGGGAACAGGGGATGAAGCTTTCTTT
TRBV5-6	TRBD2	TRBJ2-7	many	CASSLVASGPYEQYF	TGTGCCAGCAGCTTGGTTGCTAGCGGGCCCTACGAGCAGTACTTC
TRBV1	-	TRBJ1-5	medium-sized	CTSVRDISNQPQHF	TGCACCAGCGTCCGGGACATTAGCAATCAGCCCCAGCATTTT
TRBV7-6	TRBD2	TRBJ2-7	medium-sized	CASSPGTSGRATYEQYF	TGTGCCAGCAGCCCTGGGACTAGCGGGAGAGCCACCTACGAGCAGTACTTC
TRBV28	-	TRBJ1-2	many	CASSSNYGYTF	TGTGCCAGCAGTTCCAACTATGGCTACACCTTC
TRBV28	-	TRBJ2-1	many	CASSLGQGAAYEQFF	TGTGCCAGCAGTTTGGGGCAAGGAGCGGCCTATGAGCAGTTCTTC
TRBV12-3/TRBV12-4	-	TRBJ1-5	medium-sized	CASSRNGKNSNQPQHF	TGTGCCAGCAGCCGTAATGGAAAAAACAGCAATCAGCCCCAGCATTTT